This T cell receptor beta chain appears in the sequencing data of a study of cytomegalovirus exposure and HLA in healthy donors. The CDR3 is 15 amino acids. Trimming took off 5 bases at V and 4 bases at J, with 18 bases between the two ends. Germline assignment: CDR1 LNHDA and CDR2 SQIVND (reference sequence). The PCR employed 60 Vbeta primers together with 13 Jbeta primers. Profiling relied on immunoSEQ multiplex PCR, and the TCRdb table lists in-frame clones only, not all of them. This table holds about 200,000 clones. The receptor was derived from a girl aged 2 to 9 in good health and CMV-seropositive. The chain couples TRBV19 to TRBJ2-7; D call uncertain. Sequencing was performed on PBMCs. Here the CDR3 reads CASSGVDSLNYEQYF. The CDR3 DNA reads as TGTGCCAGTAGTGGTGTGGATTCACTAAATTACGAGCAGTACTTC.